This TCR beta chain came from a study of OX40 agonist ivuxolimab in advanced cancers. Per the germline V gene, CDR1 is MNHEY and CDR2 is SMNVEV (reference sequence). Unmatched junction bases numbered 9, after V lost 4 bases and J lost 2 bases. CDR3 length: 17 amino acids. Profiling relied on immunoSEQ multiplex PCR, and the TCRdb table lists in-frame clones only, not all of them. The sample lists roughly 93,000 clones, under 95% occurring once. The sequence was collected from an adult with an advanced solid tumor such as melanoma, head and neck, liver or kidney cancer. This material consisted of CD4+ or CD8+ T cells sorted from blood, taken in a trial of the OX40 agonist ivuxolimab. V gene TRBV27 combines with J gene TRBJ2-7, with TRBD1 matching over 12 bases. The CDR3 loop reads CASSSRGDRGHAYEQYF. DNA of the CDR3: TGTGCCAGCAGTTCCAGGGGGGACAGGGGGCACGCCTACGAGCAGTACTTC.